This TCR beta chain emerged from a study of shared clonotypes between healthy human individuals. Healthy adults negative for HIV, lacking recent acute infections or vaccinations, served as donors. Profiling relied on immunoSEQ multiplex PCR, and the TCRdb table lists in-frame clones only, not all of them. The sample holds about 1 million clones; roughly 80% are singletons and the top ten take about 1.5%. General study points: Clonotype sharing across a few donors was observed for 4% to 6.5% of naive CD4 clonotypes. Sampling used blood alone; tissue repertoires probably differ. The study found lower generation probabilities in non-shared clonotypes than in those shared by all four donors.

The CDR3 has 14 amino acids. Trimming took 8 bases from V and 2 from J, leaving 12 bases between them. In germline, CDR1 is SNHLY, CDR2 FYNNEI. For this clone: The target antigen is unknown.

The sequence came from a man between 18 and 35 years old in good health. The chain combines TRBV2 with TRBJ2-2; TRBD2 is a possible D gene (6 bases). The sequencing sample was made of memory CD4+ T cells sorted from blood. Subset specified: CD45RA-negative fraction. The CDR3 spells CASGMAGNTGELFF. For the CDR3, the DNA is TGTGCCAGCGGGATGGCGGGAAACACCGGGGAGCTGTTTTTT.